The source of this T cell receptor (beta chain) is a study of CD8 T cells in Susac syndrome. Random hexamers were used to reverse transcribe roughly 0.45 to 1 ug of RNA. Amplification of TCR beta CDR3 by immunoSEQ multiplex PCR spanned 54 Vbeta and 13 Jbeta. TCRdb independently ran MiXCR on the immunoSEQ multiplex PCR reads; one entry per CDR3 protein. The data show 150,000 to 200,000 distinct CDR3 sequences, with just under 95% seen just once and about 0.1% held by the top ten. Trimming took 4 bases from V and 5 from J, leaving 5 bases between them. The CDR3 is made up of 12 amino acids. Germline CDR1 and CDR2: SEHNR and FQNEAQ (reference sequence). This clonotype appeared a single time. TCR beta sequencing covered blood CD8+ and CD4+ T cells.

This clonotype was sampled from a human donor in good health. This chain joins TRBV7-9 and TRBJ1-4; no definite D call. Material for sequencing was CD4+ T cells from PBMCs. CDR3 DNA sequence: TGTGCCAGCAGCTCGCTCAATGAAAAACTGTTTTTT. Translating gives CASSSLNEKLFF.